This T cell receptor (beta chain) was found in a study of T cell responses to AZD1222 COVID-19 vaccine. This table comes from immunoSEQ multiplex PCR, and its TCRdb copy is limited to in-frame clones, with some not included. The data show about 83,000 clones, with 86% seen just once and 8.5% to 10% held by the top ten. This CDR3 has 14 amino acids. The ends were cut back, 11 bases at V and 0 bases at J, with 16 bases in the middle. Germline-derived CDR1 and CDR2 are LNHDA and SQIVND (reference sequence). The sample was peripheral blood, taken on day 0 of AZD1222 vaccination. The clonotype originates from an adult in good health. The rearrangement uses TRBV19 and TRBJ1-2, with a possible D match to TRBD1 (5 bases). CDR3 amino acids: CAVPIQGANYGYTF. CDR3 bases: TGTGCCGTTCCGATCCAGGGAGCTAACTATGGCTACACCTTC. Full variable domain (remainder filled in from reference TRBV19 and TRBJ1-2): DGGITQSPKYLFRKEGQNVTLSCEQNLNHDAMYWYRQDPGQGLRLIYYSQIVNDFQKGDIAEGYSVSREKKESFPLTVTSAQKNPTAFYLCAVPIQGANYGYTFGSGTRLTVV.